This T cell receptor beta chain appears in the sequencing data of a study of immune heterogeneity within non-small cell lung tumors. This clonotype has just a few counts. One end of the junction fails to match germline, which may point to a read error. CDR1 and CDR2 from the germline V gene are ENHRY and SYGVKD. The CDR3 runs 13 residues. Amplification of the TCR beta CDR3 was achieved through multiplex PCR with 32 V and 13 J primers. MiXCR, applied by TCRdb to the multiplex PCR reads, yields one record per CDR3 protein. This table has 10,000 to 12,000 distinct CDR3 sequences, 25% to 30% appearing once. With approximately 600 ng used per sample, the template was genomic DNA from bulk tumor. While surgery was under way, several biopsies spaced far apart were taken per primary tumor. Patients went through curative surgery, and their non-small cell lung cancer was untreated and newly diagnosed.

Sequencing was carried out using lung tumor tissue. The chain recombines TRBV10-3 with TRBJ2-2; D gene unclear. The clonotype comes from an older woman with non-small cell lung cancer. CDR3 residues: CASSAGNTGELFF. CDR3 nucleotides: TGTGCCAGCAGTGCTGGGAACACCGGGGAGCTGTTTTTT.